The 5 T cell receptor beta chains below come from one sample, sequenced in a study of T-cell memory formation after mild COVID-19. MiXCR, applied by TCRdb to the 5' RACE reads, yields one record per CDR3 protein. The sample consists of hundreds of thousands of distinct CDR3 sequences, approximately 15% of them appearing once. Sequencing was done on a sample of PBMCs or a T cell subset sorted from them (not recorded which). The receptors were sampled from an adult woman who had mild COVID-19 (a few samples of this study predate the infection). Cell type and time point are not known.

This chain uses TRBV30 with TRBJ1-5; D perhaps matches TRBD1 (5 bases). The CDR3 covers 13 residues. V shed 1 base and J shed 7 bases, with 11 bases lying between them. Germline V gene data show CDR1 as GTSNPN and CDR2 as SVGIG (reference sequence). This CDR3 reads CAWSGRESQPQHF. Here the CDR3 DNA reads TGTGCCTGGAGTGGCAGGGAGTCCCAGCCCCAGCATTTT.

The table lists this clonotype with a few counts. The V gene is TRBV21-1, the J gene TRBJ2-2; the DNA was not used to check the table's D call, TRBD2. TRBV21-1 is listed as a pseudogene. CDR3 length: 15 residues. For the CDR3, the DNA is TGTGCCAGCAGCAAAACAGTGAGGGACACCGGGGAGCTGTTTTTT. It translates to CASSKTVRDTGELFF.

This CDR3 is CASSFSPLSGGRTDTQYF. CDR3 sequence (DNA): TGTGCCAGCAGTTTCTCTCCTCTTAGCGGGGGGCGCACAGATACGCAGTATTTT. The chain combines TRBV12-3 or TRBV12-4 with TRBJ2-3; 10 bases agree with TRBD2. The CDR3 length is 18 residues. V lost 3 bases to trimming and J lost 1 base; unmatched junction nucleotides: 10.

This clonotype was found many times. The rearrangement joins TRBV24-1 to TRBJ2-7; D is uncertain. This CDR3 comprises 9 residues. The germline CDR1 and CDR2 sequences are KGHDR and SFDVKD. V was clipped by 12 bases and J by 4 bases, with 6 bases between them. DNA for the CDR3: TGTGCCCCAAGTTACGAGCAGTACTTC. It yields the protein CAPSYEQYF.

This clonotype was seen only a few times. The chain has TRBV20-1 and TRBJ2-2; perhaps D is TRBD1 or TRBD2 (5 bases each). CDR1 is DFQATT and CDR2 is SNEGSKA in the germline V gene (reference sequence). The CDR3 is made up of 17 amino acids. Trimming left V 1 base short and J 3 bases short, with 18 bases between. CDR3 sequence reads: CSARALPRARDTGELFF. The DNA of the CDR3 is TGCAGTGCTAGAGCTTTGCCCAGGGCGCGGGACACCGGGGAGCTGTTTTTT.